These T cell receptor beta chains were read from a single sample in a study of OX40 agonist ivuxolimab in advanced cancers. Profiled with immunoSEQ multiplex PCR; TCRdb holds only in-frame clones, not every one. The repertoire holds about 80,000 clones, with 75% to 90% as singletons. The material was CD4+ or CD8+ T cells sorted from blood, obtained in a trial of the OX40 agonist ivuxolimab. The receptors here all came from an adult with an advanced solid tumor such as melanoma, head and neck, liver or kidney cancer. The conserved cysteine and the conserved F or W are not part of the CDR3 here. The order of the fields is V gene, J gene, CDR3 protein.

TRBV9	TRBJ1-2	ASSVGHSSRYT
TRBV5-4	TRBJ1-2	ASSLGQGGSNYGYT
TRBV30	TRBJ2-7	AWSAGVHEQY
TRBV29-1	TRBJ1-1	SVWGRGATEAF
TRBV5-5	TRBJ1-4	ASSLGAGWEKLF
TRBV6-5	TRBJ1-1	ASSATGTGSAF
TRBV6-5	TRBJ1-1	ASSPSSGVTEAF
TRBV4-3	TRBJ2-3	ASSQGRGGSRADTQY
TRBV28	TRBJ2-7	ASSITGGPYEQY
TRBV7-2	TRBJ2-5	ASSLDFGAQETQY
TRBV6-1	TRBJ2-3	ASRGTSGSTDTQY
TRBV5-8	TRBJ1-2	ASSLVSGGGYGYT
TRBV5-1	TRBJ2-2	ASSLNGENTGELF
TRBV5-1	TRBJ1-6	ASSLVAGRNSPLH
TRBV9	TRBJ2-3	ASSVRGITDTQY
TRBV7-9	TRBJ1-3	ASSRAGAPGNTIY
TRBV7-2	TRBJ2-1	ASSLGLSGGNEQF
TRBV7-2	TRBJ2-1	ASSRSGAEQF